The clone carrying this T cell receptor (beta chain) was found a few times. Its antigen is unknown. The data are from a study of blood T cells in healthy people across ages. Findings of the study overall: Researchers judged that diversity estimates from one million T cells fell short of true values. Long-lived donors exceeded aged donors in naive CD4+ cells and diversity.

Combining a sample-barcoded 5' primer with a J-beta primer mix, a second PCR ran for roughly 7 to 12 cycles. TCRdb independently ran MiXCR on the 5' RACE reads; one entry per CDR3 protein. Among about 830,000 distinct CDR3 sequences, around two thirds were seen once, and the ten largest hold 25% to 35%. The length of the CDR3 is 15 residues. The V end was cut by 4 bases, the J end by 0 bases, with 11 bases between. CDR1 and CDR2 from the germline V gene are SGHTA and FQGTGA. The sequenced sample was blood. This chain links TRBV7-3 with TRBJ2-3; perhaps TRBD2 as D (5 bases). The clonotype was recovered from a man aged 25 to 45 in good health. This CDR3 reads CASSSARDSTDTQYF. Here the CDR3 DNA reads TGTGCCAGCAGCTCGGCCCGGGATAGCACAGATACGCAGTATTTT. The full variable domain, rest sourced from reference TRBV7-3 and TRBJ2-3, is GAGVSQTPSNKVTEKGKYVELRCDPISGHTALYWYRQSLGQGPEFLIYFQGTGAADDSGLPNDRFFAVRPEGSVSTLKIQRTERGDSAVYLCASSSARDSTDTQYFGPGTRLTVL.